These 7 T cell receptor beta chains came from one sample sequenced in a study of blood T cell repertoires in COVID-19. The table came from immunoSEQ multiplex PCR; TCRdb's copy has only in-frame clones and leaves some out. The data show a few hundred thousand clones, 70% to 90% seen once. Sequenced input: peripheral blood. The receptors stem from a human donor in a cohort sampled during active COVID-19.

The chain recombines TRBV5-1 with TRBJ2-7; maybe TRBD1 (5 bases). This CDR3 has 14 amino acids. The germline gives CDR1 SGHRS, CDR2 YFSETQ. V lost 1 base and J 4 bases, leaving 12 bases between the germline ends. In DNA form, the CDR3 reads TGCGCCAGCAGCTTGATAGGGGCCGCGTACGAGCAGTACTTC. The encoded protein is CASSLIGAAYEQYF.

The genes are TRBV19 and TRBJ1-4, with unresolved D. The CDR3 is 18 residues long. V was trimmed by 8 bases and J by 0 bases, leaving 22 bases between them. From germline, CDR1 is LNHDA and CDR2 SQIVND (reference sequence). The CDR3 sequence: CASSPKLTTAATNEKLFF. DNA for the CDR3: TGTGCCAGTTCCCCGAAGCTTACTACGGCTGCAACTAATGAAAAACTGTTTTTT. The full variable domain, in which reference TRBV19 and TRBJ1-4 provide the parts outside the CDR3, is DGGITQSPKYLFRKEGQNVTLSCEQNLNHDAMYWYRQDPGQGLRLIYYSQIVNDFQKGDIAEGYSVSREKKESFPLTVTSAQKNPTAFYLCASSPKLTTAATNEKLFFGSGTQLSVL.

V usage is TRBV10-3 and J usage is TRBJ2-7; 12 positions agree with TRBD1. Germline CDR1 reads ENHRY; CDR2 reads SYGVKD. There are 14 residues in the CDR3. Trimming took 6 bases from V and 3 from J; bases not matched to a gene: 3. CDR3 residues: CAIRGQGALYEQYF. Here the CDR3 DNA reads TGTGCCATCAGGGGACAGGGGGCTCTCTACGAGCAGTACTTC.

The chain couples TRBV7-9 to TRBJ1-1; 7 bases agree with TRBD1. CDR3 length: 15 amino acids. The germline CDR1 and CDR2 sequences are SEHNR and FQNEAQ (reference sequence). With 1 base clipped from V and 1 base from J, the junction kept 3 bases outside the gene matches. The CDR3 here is CASSLDAGGNTEAFF. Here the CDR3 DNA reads TGTGCCAGCAGCTTAGATGCAGGGGGGAACACTGAAGCTTTCTTT.

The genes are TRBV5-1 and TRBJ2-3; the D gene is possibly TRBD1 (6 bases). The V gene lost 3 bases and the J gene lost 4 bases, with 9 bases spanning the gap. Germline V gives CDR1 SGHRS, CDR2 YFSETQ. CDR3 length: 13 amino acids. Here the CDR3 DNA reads TGCGCCAGCAGCTCAGGGGTTGCAGATACGCAGTATTTT. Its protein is CASSSGVADTQYF.

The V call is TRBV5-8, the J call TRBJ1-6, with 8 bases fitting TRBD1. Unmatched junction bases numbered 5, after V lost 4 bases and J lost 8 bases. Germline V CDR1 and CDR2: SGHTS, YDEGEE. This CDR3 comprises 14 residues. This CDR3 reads CASSIDRGDSPLHF. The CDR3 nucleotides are TGTGCCAGCAGCATAGACAGGGGTGATTCACCCCTCCACTTT.

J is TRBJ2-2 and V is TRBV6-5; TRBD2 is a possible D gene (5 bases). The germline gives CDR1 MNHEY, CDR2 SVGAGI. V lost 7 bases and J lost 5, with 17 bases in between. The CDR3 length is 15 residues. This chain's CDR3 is CASTGVGGGTGELFF. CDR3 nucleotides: TGTGCCAGCACCGGGGTCGGAGGAGGAACCGGGGAGCTGTTTTTT.